This entry lists 27 T cell receptor beta chains sequenced from one sample in a study of T cell repertoires in ileal Crohn's disease. TCRdb's table, derived via immunoSEQ multiplex PCR, lists solely in-frame clones and lacks some. The table lists some 16,000 clones, 75% to 90% of them singletons. What was sequenced was ileal tissue. All receptors derive from an adult with Crohn's disease.

This chain uses TRBV28 with TRBJ1-6, with 7 bases matching TRBD1. With V trimmed by 7 bases and J by 6 bases, 6 bases remained unmatched. The CDR3 covers 14 residues. The germline CDR1 and CDR2 sequences are MDHEN and SYDVKM. CDR3 region: CASIRDSINSPLHF. The DNA for the CDR3 is TGTGCCAGCATTCGGGACAGCATTAATTCACCCCTCCACTTT.

The V and J genes are TRBV6-4 and TRBJ2-3, with D hard to call. The germline V gene encodes CDR1 MRHNA and CDR2 SNTAGT. V lost 0 bases and J 0 bases, leaving 7 bases between the germline ends. The CDR3 covers 15 residues. In DNA form, the CDR3 reads TGTGCCAGCAGTGACTCAAGCGCCAGCACAGATACGCAGTATTTT. Translation: CASSDSSASTDTQYF.

J is TRBJ2-1 and V is TRBV7-2, with no clear D. Germline CDR1 is SGHTA and CDR2 is FQGNSA. With 5 bases removed from V and 7 bases from J, the gap between germline ends came to 9 bases. The CDR3 spans 12 residues. The CDR3 is CASSPHRNEQFF. CDR3 nucleotide sequence: TGTGCCAGCAGCCCCCATCGGAATGAGCAGTTCTTC.

This clone came up a few times. The chain combines TRBV13 with TRBJ1-1; no reliable D call. Germline V gene lookup returns CDR1 PRHDT and CDR2 FYEKMQ (reference sequence). V was cut by 0 bases and J by 5 bases, with 10 bases left in between. This CDR3 is built from 14 residues. The CDR3, as DNA: TGTGCCAGCAGCTTAGGAGGCGGGGTTACTGAAGCTTTCTTT. Translated: CASSLGGGVTEAFF.

Only a few counts were recorded for this clone. The chain couples TRBV6-1 to TRBJ1-1; D is uncertain. Germline V CDR1 and CDR2: MNHNS, SASEGT. The CDR3 is 13 amino acids. V lost 6 bases, J lost 5 bases, and 13 bases lay in between. CDR3 in amino acids: CASRTRGRTEAFF. DNA for the CDR3: TGTGCCAGCAGGACTCGAGGGAGGACTGAAGCTTTCTTT.

The V call is TRBV18, the J call TRBJ2-7; TRBD2 is a possible D gene (5 bases). This CDR3 has 14 amino acids. Trimming took off 6 bases at V and 5 bases at J, with 17 bases between the two ends. The germline V gene has CDR1 KGHSH and CDR2 LQKENI. In DNA form, the CDR3 reads TGTGCCAGCTCCCTCCAACGAGGGATCGACGAGCAGTACTTC. Translated: CASSLQRGIDEQYF.

The chain employs TRBV19 and TRBJ1-3; a weak D match, TRBD1 (6 bases). Trimming removed 4 bases at V and 4 bases at J, with 23 bases between. Germline V gene lookup returns CDR1 LNHDA and CDR2 SQIVND (reference sequence). There are 18 residues in the CDR3. The CDR3 is CASSTKLTGLQFGNTIYF. DNA of the CDR3: TGTGCCAGTAGTACAAAACTAACAGGGTTGCAGTTCGGAAACACCATATATTTT.

The V call is TRBV6-5, the J call TRBJ1-5, with D perhaps matching TRBD1 (6 bases). The V gene lost 6 bases and the J gene lost 2 bases, with 14 bases spanning the gap. This CDR3 region has 15 residues. CDR1 MNHEY and CDR2 SVGAGI come from the germline V gene. In nucleotides, the CDR3 is TGTGCCAGCAGCTCTAGGGGGTTTGGCAATCAGCCCCAGCATTTT. Its translation: CASSSRGFGNQPQHF.

The rearrangement joins TRBV4-2 to TRBJ2-1; 9 bases line up with TRBD2. Unmatched junction bases numbered 3, after V lost 1 base and J lost 5 bases. Germline values: CDR1 LGHNA, CDR2 YNFKEQ. The length of the CDR3 is 15 residues. The CDR3 loop is CASSQGLAENNEQFF. The CDR3 DNA reads TGTGCCAGCAGCCAAGGACTAGCGGAAAACAATGAGCAGTTCTTC.

V is TRBV29-1 and J is TRBJ2-5; the D gene is possibly TRBD2 (5 bases). CDR3 length: 14 residues. Germline-derived CDR1 and CDR2 are SQVTM and ANQGSEA. V lost 0 bases and J 7 bases, leaving 15 bases between the germline ends. Written as DNA, the CDR3 is TGCAGCGTTGAAGATCAGGCCCGGGGTTGGACCCAGTACTTC. Translating gives CSVEDQARGWTQYF.

This chain connects TRBV11-3 to TRBJ2-2, with TRBD1 matching 7 bases. J lost 7 bases, V lost 1 base, and 3 bases had no gene match. CDR1 SGHNT and CDR2 YENEEA come from the germline V gene. The CDR3 is 14 amino acids. The CDR3 spells CASSLGDSVGELFF. The CDR3 DNA follows: TGTGCCAGCAGCTTAGGGGACAGCGTCGGGGAGCTGTTTTTT.

The chain joins TRBV5-4 to TRBJ1-2; 8 positions agree with TRBD1. CDR3 length equals 16 residues. Germline CDR1 is SGHNT and CDR2 is YYREEE (reference sequence). Trimming cost V 4 bases and J 0 bases; bases outside gene matches: 8. CDR3 residues: CASSLTWTGSNYGYTF. The CDR3 region has the DNA TGTGCCAGCAGCCTTACCTGGACAGGGTCTAACTATGGCTACACCTTC.

The V gene is TRBV15, the J gene TRBJ2-7; 8 bases map to TRBD2. The CDR3 is 17 residues long. Germline V gene sequence: CDR1 LNHNV, CDR2 YYDKDF (reference sequence). V lost 1 base and J lost 3; bases outside the gene matches: 11. The CDR3 loop reads CATSRAHSSGRVYEQYF. The CDR3 nucleotides read TGTGCCACCAGCAGAGCCCACTCTAGCGGGCGGGTCTACGAGCAGTACTTC.

This chain links TRBV6-5 with TRBJ1-2; TRBD1 aligns across 7 bases. The CDR3 extends over 14 amino acids. With 0 bases clipped from V and 3 bases from J, the junction kept 1 base outside the gene matches. From germline, CDR1 is MNHEY and CDR2 SVGAGI. As DNA, the CDR3 is TGTGCCAGCAGTTACTCCACAGGGGACTATGGCTACACCTTC. Encoded protein: CASSYSTGDYGYTF.

V is TRBV28 and J is TRBJ2-1, with a weak D call TRBD2 (6 bases). The germline V and J ends were trimmed by 5 bases and 6 bases, with 20 bases remaining between them. The CDR3 contains 16 residues. Germline CDR1 and CDR2: MDHEN and SYDVKM. The CDR3 DNA reads TGTGCCAGCAGTCCCCCGGGTGGGGCGGGACTCAATGAGCAGTTCTTC. Translating it yields CASSPPGGAGLNEQFF.

The chain combines TRBV5-1 with TRBJ2-7, with 14 bases aligning to TRBD2. The length of the CDR3 is 17 residues. Germline CDR1 SGHRS, CDR2 YFSETQ. The ends lost 4 bases at V and 0 bases at J; junction bases unmatched: 6. Written as DNA, the CDR3 is TGCGCCAGCAGCCCGGGACTAGCGGGAGAAAGCTCCTACGAGCAGTACGTC. Amino acids: CASSPGLAGESSYEQYV.

V is TRBV5-6 and J is TRBJ2-4; 8 nucleotides line up with TRBD1. The germline CDR1 and CDR2 sequences are SGHDT and YYEEEE. The V gene end was trimmed by 3 bases and the J gene end by 11 bases; junction bases not matched to a gene: 4. The CDR3 consists of 12 residues. The CDR3 is CASSWGTGLQYF. The DNA of the CDR3 is TGTGCCAGCAGCTGGGGGACAGGCCTTCAGTACTTC.

The chain combines TRBV11-2 with TRBJ2-2; 8 nucleotides align to TRBD2. V was clipped by 1 base and J by 6 bases; unmatched bases: 10. Germline CDR1 is SGHAT and CDR2 is FQNNGV. This CDR3 has 17 amino acids. The CDR3 is CASSLVNLAGAAGELFF. The CDR3 nucleotides read TGTGCCAGCAGCTTAGTTAATCTAGCGGGTGCGGCCGGGGAGCTGTTTTTT.

The chain recombines TRBV7-3 with TRBJ2-1; a possible D gene is TRBD2 (6 bases). V lost 1 base and J lost 3, with 19 bases in between. Germline CDR1 and CDR2: SGHTA and FQGTGA. The CDR3 consists of 18 residues. For the CDR3, the DNA is TGTGCCAGCAGCTTAAGAGAGGCCTCGGGAGTGGGCTACAATGAGCAGTTCTTC. It translates to CASSLREASGVGYNEQFF.

This chain uses TRBV7-2 with TRBJ2-4; possibly TRBD2 for D (5 bases). The CDR3 runs to 16 residues. Germline-derived CDR1 and CDR2 are SGHTA and FQGNSA. Trimming stripped 4 bases from V and 3 bases from J, with 16 bases between. This CDR3 is CASSSRTASGKNIQYF. The CDR3 bases are TGTGCCAGCAGCTCTCGGACTGCCTCGGGCAAAAACATTCAGTACTTC.

The rearrangement uses TRBV27 and TRBJ2-2, with D perhaps matching TRBD1 (5 bases). The CDR3 runs to 15 residues. Germline V lookup: CDR1 MNHEY, CDR2 SMNVEV (reference sequence). Trimming took off 3 bases at V and 2 bases at J, with 10 bases between the two ends. The CDR3 sequence: CASSFPDSNTGELFF. The CDR3 DNA reads TGTGCCAGCAGTTTTCCCGACAGCAACACCGGGGAGCTGTTTTTT.

The rearrangement joins TRBV13 to TRBJ2-4; 8 nucleotides agree with TRBD1. The CDR3 has 13 amino acids. The V gene's germline CDR1 is PRHDT and CDR2 FYEKMQ (reference sequence). Trimming at V came to 5 bases and at J to 11 bases, leaving 8 bases not matched to a gene. CDR3 nucleotide sequence: TGTGCCAGCAGCCCGGCTACAGGGGGGCTTCAGTACTTC. Translating gives CASSPATGGLQYF.

The chain has TRBV30 and TRBJ1-2; unclear D gene. The CDR3 length is 14 residues. Trimming cost V 0 bases and J 4 bases, with 12 bases left between them. The germline gives CDR1 GTSNPN, CDR2 SVGIG (reference sequence). The CDR3 DNA reads TGTGCCTGGAGTGTATTGGGCAGCCTCTATGGCTACACCTTC. Translation gives CAWSVLGSLYGYTF.

The gene calls are TRBV5-1 and TRBJ2-3; D ambiguous. The CDR3 loop spans 14 amino acids. V lost 6 bases, J lost 4 bases, and 15 bases lay in between. CDR1 is SGHRS and CDR2 is YFSETQ in the germline V gene. The CDR3 region has the DNA TGCGCCAGCACCCAACCCCAGTATCCAGATACGCAGTATTTT. It is translated as CASTQPQYPDTQYF.

This sequence joins TRBV6-1 and TRBJ1-1; tentatively, D is TRBD1 (5 bases). Germline V lookup: CDR1 MNHNS, CDR2 SASEGT. The CDR3 contains 13 residues. The V end was cut by 2 bases, the J end by 5 bases, with 9 bases between. The DNA for the CDR3 is TGTGCCAGCAGTGAACAGGGTAATACTGAAGCTTTCTTT. Its translation: CASSEQGNTEAFF.

The rearrangement uses TRBV5-1 and TRBJ2-1; 10 positions match TRBD1. The J segment lost 9 bases and the V segment lost 4 bases, leaving 4 bases of the junction unmatched. The length of the CDR3 is 13 residues. Germline V gene sequence: CDR1 SGHRS, CDR2 YFSETQ. CDR3 amino acids: CASSVDRGVEQFF. In DNA form, the CDR3 reads TGCGCCAGCAGCGTGGACAGGGGGGTTGAGCAGTTCTTC.

The chain combines TRBV7-2 with TRBJ2-2, with 9 bases identical to TRBD1. The germline CDR1 and CDR2 sequences are SGHTA and FQGNSA. V lost 5 bases and J lost 1; bases outside the gene matches: 2. This CDR3 is built from 15 residues. CDR3 sequence: CASSQGQGNTGELFF. The CDR3, as DNA: TGTGCCAGCAGCCAGGGACAGGGGAACACCGGGGAGCTGTTTTTT.